Listed here are 15 T cell receptor beta chains from one sample, sequenced in a study of preoperative IRX-2 immunotherapy in early breast cancer. Profiling relied on immunoSEQ multiplex PCR, and the TCRdb table lists in-frame clones only, not all of them. Of a few thousand clones in the sample, about 81% were seen once. This sample's treatment: preoperative locoregional IRX-2 cytokine immunotherapy. The source material was tumor tissue, sampled before IRX-2 immunotherapy. The receptors here all came from a human donor with breast cancer.

The genes are TRBV29-1 and TRBJ2-5, with TRBD1 matching over 8 bases. This CDR3 is built from 15 residues. Trimming removed 4 bases from V and 0 bases from J; junction bases left unmatched: 7. Germline CDR1 reads SQVTM; CDR2 reads ANQGSEA. The DNA of the CDR3 is TGCAGCGTTGGCGGACAGGGATGGGACCAAGAGACCCAGTACTTC. This translates into CSVGGQGWDQETQYF.

The chain links TRBV5-1 to TRBJ2-4; no clear D gene. The V gene's germline CDR1 is SGHRS and CDR2 YFSETQ. This CDR3 comprises 14 residues. Trimming stripped 2 bases from V and 0 bases from J, with 6 bases between. CDR3 sequence reads: CASSFGVAKNIQYF. Written as DNA, the CDR3 is TGCGCCAGCAGCTTCGGAGTAGCCAAAAACATTCAGTACTTC.

A few counts support this clone. The chain uses TRBV23-1 and TRBJ1-1; 7 nucleotides agree with TRBD1. TRBV23-1 has ORF status, its function being uncertain. The V segment lost 6 bases and the J segment 0 bases; nucleotides outside the gene matches: 19. This CDR3 is built from 19 residues. In DNA form, the CDR3 reads TGCGCCAGCAGCCAAGATTTCGGACAGGACGCACTATTGAACACTGAAGCTTTCTTT. It translates to CASSQDFGQDALLNTEAFF.

The V and J genes are TRBV5-1 and TRBJ2-3, with D perhaps TRBD1 (5 bases). The germline V gene has CDR1 SGHRS and CDR2 YFSETQ. V gave up 0 bases and J gave up 7 bases, with 15 bases separating them. The CDR3 is 15 residues long. Written as DNA, the CDR3 is TGCGCCAGCAGCTTGGGGCAGGGCTCACCTAATACGCAGTATTTT. Translated: CASSLGQGSPNTQYF.

This chain joins TRBV11-3 and TRBJ2-1; tentative D call: TRBD2 (6 bases). Trimming removed 7 bases from V and 0 bases from J, with 10 bases in between. This CDR3 contains 14 residues. Germline V CDR1 and CDR2: SGHNT, YENEEA. CDR3 sequence: CASMGGYSYNEQFF. The CDR3 nucleotides read TGTGCCAGCATGGGGGGTTACTCCTACAATGAGCAGTTCTTC. The complete variable domain, with remaining parts taken from reference TRBV11-3 and TRBJ2-1, reads EAGVVQSPRYKIIEKKQPVAFWCNPISGHNTLYWYLQNLGQGPELLIRYENEEAVDDSQLPKDRFSAERLKGVDSTLKIQPAELGDSAVYLCASMGGYSYNEQFFGPGTRLTVL.

The rearrangement links TRBV7-2 to TRBJ1-2; maybe TRBD1 (5 bases). The CDR3 runs 13 residues. The germline gives CDR1 SGHTA, CDR2 FQGNSA. The V end was cut by 6 bases, the J end by 2 bases, with 10 bases between. The CDR3 DNA is TGTGCCAGCAGAAGGGGTACCAACTATGGCTACACCTTC. Translated, it gives CASRRGTNYGYTF.

The V call is TRBV6-8, the J call TRBJ2-5; a weak D match, TRBD1 (6 bases). The CDR3 is 14 amino acids. V lost 4 bases and J lost 5, with 14 bases in between. Germline values: CDR1 MNHGY, CDR2 SAAAGT. This CDR3 reads CASSLTGLGETQYF. CDR3 DNA: TGTGCCAGCAGTTTAACAGGGCTTGGGGAGACCCAGTACTTC.

This chain connects TRBV6-7 to TRBJ1-5; 9 nucleotides agree with TRBD1. TRBV6-7 belongs to the ORF category, with a function that is uncertain. This CDR3 is built from 17 residues. V lost 5 bases, J lost 6 bases, and 14 bases stayed unmatched. The CDR3 protein is CASSDYPQGASGQPQHF. CDR3 sequence (DNA): TGTGCCAGCAGTGATTACCCACAGGGGGCTAGTGGTCAGCCCCAGCATTTT.

In this sample, this clone turned up a few times. The chain joins TRBV6-8 to TRBJ2-1; D may be TRBD2 (6 bases). Trimming removed 0 bases at V and 6 bases at J, with 9 bases between. The CDR3 runs 14 residues. Germline V gives CDR1 MNHGY, CDR2 SAAAGT. The CDR3 reads CASSYSRLVNEQFF. In nucleotides, the CDR3 is TGTGCCAGCAGTTACTCGAGACTAGTCAATGAGCAGTTCTTC.

The chain joins TRBV11-3 to TRBJ1-6; 7 bases map to TRBD1. The CDR3 sequence is 14 residues long. Germline V gene lookup returns CDR1 SGHNT and CDR2 YENEEA. Trimming at V came to 5 bases and at J to 6 bases, leaving 4 bases not matched to a gene. The DNA for the CDR3 is TGTGCCAGCAGCCCCGGGACAGCTAATTCACCCCTCCACTTT. This gives the protein CASSPGTANSPLHF.

V is TRBV28 and J is TRBJ2-3, with 7 bases identical to TRBD2. This CDR3 has 14 amino acids. Germline V gene sequence: CDR1 MDHEN, CDR2 SYDVKM. V trimming: 8 bases; J trimming: 1 base; junction bases outside the gene matches: 6. The CDR3 loop is CASREAGGTDTQYF. The CDR3, as DNA: TGTGCCAGCCGGGAGGCGGGGGGCACAGATACGCAGTATTTT.

The rearrangement uses TRBV28 and TRBJ1-5; D is unresolved. This CDR3 has 12 residues. CDR1 is MDHEN, CDR2 SYDVKM, per germline. Trimming pared 2 bases from V and 8 bases from J, leaving 7 bases between. The CDR3 spells CASSLDSKPQHF. The CDR3 DNA reads as TGTGCCAGCAGTTTAGATTCTAAGCCCCAGCATTTT.

This clone has a handful of counts. The chain has TRBV15 and TRBJ2-1; D is unresolved. Germline V gene data show CDR1 as LNHNV and CDR2 as YYDKDF (reference sequence). This CDR3 region has 14 residues. With 5 bases removed from V and 4 bases from J, the gap between germline ends came to 12 bases. In DNA, the CDR3 is TGTGCCACCAGCTTAGTCGCGCGTTACAATGAGCAGTTCTTC. Amino acid sequence: CATSLVARYNEQFF.

The rearrangement links TRBV6-8 to TRBJ1-2; TRBD1 matches at 8 bases. The ends lost 6 bases at V and 9 bases at J; junction bases unmatched: 6. From germline, CDR1 is MNHGY and CDR2 SAAAGT. The CDR3 spans 12 residues. The CDR3 here is CASRTGVGSYTF. CDR3 in DNA: TGTGCCAGCAGGACAGGGGTTGGTAGCTACACCTTC.

This chain joins TRBV6-8 and TRBJ1-5, with D unclear. Trimming took off 7 bases at V and 6 bases at J, with 13 bases between the two ends. CDR1 and CDR2 (germline): MNHGY, SAAAGT. This CDR3 contains 13 residues. The CDR3 region has the DNA TGTGCCAGCAAAGATTCGAGGGCTCAGCCCCAGCATTTT. Its protein product is CASKDSRAQPQHF.